This TCR beta chain was observed in a study of T-cell memory formation after mild COVID-19. TCRdb reanalysed the 5' RACE reads using MiXCR and keeps one entry per CDR3 protein. The table records 380,000 or so distinct CDR3 sequences, approximately 15% of them present only once. Trimming removed 1 base from V and 9 bases from J, with 16 bases in between. The germline V gene encodes CDR1 LNHNV and CDR2 YYDKDF (reference sequence). The CDR3 is 15 amino acids. This clonotype was seen ten or more times. The receptor's source is a man younger than 30 who had mild COVID-19 (a few samples of this study predate the infection). Cell type and time point are not known. Specimen: PBMCs or a T cell subset sorted from them (not recorded which). V usage is TRBV15 and J usage is TRBJ1-5, with no clear D. The CDR3 DNA follows: TGTGCCACCAGCAGAGGTGTCATGGAGGATAGGCCCCAGCATTTT. Its translation is CATSRGVMEDRPQHF.